The T cell receptor beta chain under discussion was sequenced for a study of T cells after yellow fever vaccination. TCRdb reprocessed the 5' RACE reads via MiXCR and lists one record per CDR3 protein. The table includes some 150,000 distinct CDR3 sequences, approximately 9.9% detected once. Germline CDR1 and CDR2: SGHAT and FQDESV (reference sequence). The trim removed 6 bases at V and 10 bases at J, leaving 6 bases unmatched. CDR3 length: 12 amino acids. The sample in question was CD8+ T cells sorted from PBMCs, obtained 15 days after the yellow fever booster vaccination. The chain employs TRBV11-1 and TRBJ2-1; TRBD2 matches 7 bases. The TCR comes from a man aged 18 to 35 who received the YFV17D yellow fever vaccine. The CDR3 DNA follows: TGTGCCAGCAGTTTCAGCGGGGCAGAGCAGTTCTTC. This codes for CASSFSGAEQFF.